This record looks at one TCR beta chain sequence and its context. What it binds is not known. Use of 60 Vbeta and 13 Jbeta primers characterized the PCR. Sequencing was performed with immunoSEQ multiplex PCR; in TCRdb, only in-frame clones are kept and a portion is missing. Of 85,000 to 110,000 clones in the sample, roughly 80% are singletons; the top ten hold approximately 4%. The data belong to a study of cytomegalovirus exposure and HLA in healthy donors. Whole-study findings and limits: In presence/absence analyses, roughly uniform sequencing depth across donors was assumed.

This CDR3 has 13 amino acids. J gave up 6 bases and V 8 bases, and 7 bases lay outside the gene matches. Germline assignment: CDR1 SGHRS and CDR2 YFSETQ. Sequencing input: PBMCs. The clonotype originates from a man between 45 and 60 years old in good health and CMV-seropositive. The chain combines TRBV5-1 with TRBJ2-1; 8 bases agree with TRBD1. The CDR3 DNA is TGCGCCAGTGGACAGGGAAGTTCCAATGAGCAGTTCTTC. Protein product: CASGQGSSNEQFF.